This T cell receptor beta chain was recorded in a study of CDR3 diversity in severe acne. In germline, CDR1 is LNHDA, CDR2 SQIVND (reference sequence). The CDR3 has 13 residues. In the case of this clonotype: Compared with germline, one end of the junction differs, possibly owing to a read error.

TCRdb analysed the PCR reads with MiXCR anew, one entry per CDR3 protein. The repertoire includes about 93,000 distinct CDR3 sequences, about 52% of them detected once, and roughly 9.1% sits in the top ten. The chain recombines TRBV19 with TRBJ2-6; D possibly corresponds to TRBD2 (5 bases). The sequence was collected from a male donor in good health, serving as a control. The sequenced material came from blood. DNA of the CDR3: TGTGCCAGTAGTATGCCCGGGGTGAACACTGAAGCTTTC. This gives the protein CASSMPGVNTEAF.